The rows below give T cell receptor beta chains drawn from one sample of a study of vaccination and CD4 T cells after COVID-19. Each CDR3 protein gets one entry after TCRdb re-called the PCR reads with MiXCR. Among 20,000 to 30,000 distinct CDR3 sequences listed, less than 45% were seen once. Their target antigens are unknown. The specimen was CD4+ T cells from blood, cultured in vitro, collected about 7 months after SARS-CoV-2 vaccination. Receptor source: a human donor who had recovered from COVID-19. The CDR3 runs from the conserved cysteine through the conserved F or W. A D gene is named only where the DNA matches it firmly. Size values are once, few and many counts, or a class for expanded clones, and some rows have none.

v_gene: TRBV10-2; d_gene: TRBD2; j_gene: TRBJ2-7; abundance: .; CDR3aa: CASSELGGLAGGKSSWDEQYF; CDR3nt: TGCGCCAGCAGTGAACTCGGCGGACTAGCGGGAGGAAAATCTTCTTGGGACGAGCAGTACTTC
v_gene: TRBV6-5; d_gene: .; j_gene: TRBJ2-6; abundance: .; CDR3aa: CASSLSLWGANVLTF; CDR3nt: TGTGCCAGCAGTTTATCTCTGTGGGGGGCCAACGTCCTGACTTTC
v_gene: TRBV10-1; d_gene: TRBD2; j_gene: TRBJ2-5; abundance: few; CDR3aa: CASRPKVVAGGVETQYF; CDR3nt: TGCGCCAGCAGGCCTAAGGTAGTAGCGGGAGGGGTGGAGACCCAGTACTTC
v_gene: TRBV7-8; d_gene: .; j_gene: TRBJ2-7; abundance: .; CDR3aa: CASSPRTANYEQYF; CDR3nt: TGTGCCAGCAGCCCGAGGACAGCGAACTACGAGCAGTACTTC
v_gene: TRBV7-9; d_gene: .; j_gene: TRBJ2-7; abundance: .; CDR3aa: CAWRPGGPFYEQYF; CDR3nt: TGTGCCTGGAGGCCAGGGGGGCCGTTTTACGAGCAGTACTTC
v_gene: TRBV6-1; d_gene: .; j_gene: TRBJ2-1; abundance: few; CDR3aa: CASSRYNEQFF; CDR3nt: TGTGCCAGCAGTCGCTACAATGAGCAGTTCTTC
v_gene: TRBV11-2; d_gene: .; j_gene: TRBJ2-1; abundance: few; CDR3aa: CASSLGGRERVF; CDR3nt: TGTGCCAGCAGCTTGGGGGGCAGGGAGAGAGTCTTC
v_gene: TRBV7-2; d_gene: TRBD1; j_gene: TRBJ2-7; abundance: .; CDR3aa: CASSLRVDRGSSYEQYF; CDR3nt: TGTGCCAGCAGCTTAAGGGTGGACAGGGGGAGCTCCTACGAGCAGTACTTC
v_gene: TRBV29-1; d_gene: .; j_gene: TRBJ2-1; abundance: once; CDR3aa: CSVLTSYNEQFF; CDR3nt: TGCAGCGTTCTGACTTCCTACAATGAGCAGTTCTTC
v_gene: TRBV6-5; d_gene: TRBD2; j_gene: TRBJ2-1; abundance: .; CDR3aa: CASSYGLAREAGEQFF; CDR3nt: TGTGCCAGCAGTTACGGGTTAGCGCGGGAGGCGGGGGAGCAGTTCTTC
v_gene: TRBV29-1; d_gene: .; j_gene: TRBJ2-7; abundance: .; CDR3aa: CSVAGWERLDEQYF; CDR3nt: TGCAGCGTTGCTGGGTGGGAGCGCCTCGACGAGCAGTACTTC
v_gene: TRBV18; d_gene: TRBD1; j_gene: TRBJ2-7; abundance: .; CDR3aa: CASSSGQGIYEQYF; CDR3nt: TGTGCCAGCTCATCGGGACAGGGGATATACGAGCAGTACTTC
v_gene: TRBV28; d_gene: .; j_gene: TRBJ2-3; abundance: few; CDR3aa: CASSLPRGGDLDTQYF; CDR3nt: TGTGCCAGCAGTCTCCCCCGGGGCGGGGACTTGGATACGCAGTATTTT
v_gene: TRBV5-4; d_gene: TRBD2; j_gene: TRBJ2-3; abundance: .; CDR3aa: CASSLNGRYDTQYF; CDR3nt: TGTGCCAGCAGCTTAAACGGGAGGTATGATACGCAGTATTTT
v_gene: TRBV20-1; d_gene: TRBD2; j_gene: TRBJ2-1; abundance: .; CDR3aa: CSARDGGRLLYNEQFF; CDR3nt: TGCAGTGCTAGAGACGGCGGGAGGTTGCTCTACAATGAGCAGTTCTTC
v_gene: TRBV7-3; d_gene: TRBD1; j_gene: TRBJ1-6; abundance: .; CDR3aa: CASSAQGAGNSPLHF; CDR3nt: TGTGCCAGCAGCGCGCAGGGGGCCGGTAATTCACCCCTCCACTTT
v_gene: TRBV6-2/TRBV6-3; d_gene: TRBD2; j_gene: TRBJ2-3; abundance: .; CDR3aa: CASSYHSGSPPRDTQYF; CDR3nt: TGTGCCAGCAGTTACCATAGCGGGAGTCCGCCGAGGGATACGCAGTATTTT
v_gene: TRBV20-1; d_gene: .; j_gene: TRBJ1-5; abundance: .; CDR3aa: CSARGAGVGFSNQPQHF; CDR3nt: TGCAGTGCTAGAGGGGCGGGCGTAGGGTTTAGCAATCAGCCCCAGCATTTT
v_gene: TRBV5-4; d_gene: .; j_gene: TRBJ2-1; abundance: .; CDR3aa: CASSLASTYNEQFF; CDR3nt: TGTGCCAGCAGCTTGGCTAGCACCTACAATGAGCAGTTCTTC
v_gene: TRBV20-1; d_gene: .; j_gene: TRBJ1-4; abundance: .; CDR3aa: CSTRPRTEGEKLFF; CDR3nt: TGCAGTACTCGACCGCGGACGGAGGGTGAAAAACTGTTTTTT
v_gene: TRBV20-1; d_gene: .; j_gene: TRBJ1-1; abundance: few; CDR3aa: CSATGEGSAEAFF; CDR3nt: TGCAGTGCTACGGGAGAGGGGTCGGCTGAAGCTTTCTTT
v_gene: TRBV18; d_gene: TRBD2; j_gene: TRBJ2-1; abundance: .; CDR3aa: CASSPLPISGSSHNEQFF; CDR3nt: TGTGCCAGCTCACCACTGCCGATCAGCGGGAGCTCCCACAATGAGCAGTTCTTC
v_gene: TRBV15; d_gene: TRBD1; j_gene: TRBJ2-5; abundance: few; CDR3aa: CATSPRQGWETQYF; CDR3nt: TGTGCCACCAGCCCTCGACAGGGTTGGGAGACCCAGTACTTC
v_gene: TRBV19; d_gene: TRBD2; j_gene: TRBJ2-7; abundance: few; CDR3aa: CASSGTSASYEQYF; CDR3nt: TGTGCCAGTAGCGGGACTAGCGCCTCCTACGAGCAGTACTTC
v_gene: TRBV7-2; d_gene: TRBD2; j_gene: TRBJ2-7; abundance: .; CDR3aa: CASSIVAGGFSYEQYF; CDR3nt: TGTGCCAGCAGCATCGTAGCGGGAGGGTTCTCCTACGAGCAGTACTTC
v_gene: TRBV19; d_gene: .; j_gene: TRBJ2-7; abundance: .; CDR3aa: CASIGGPSYEQYF; CDR3nt: TGTGCCAGTATCGGCGGCCCTAGTTACGAGCAGTACTTC
v_gene: TRBV6-1; d_gene: TRBD2; j_gene: TRBJ2-7; abundance: few; CDR3aa: CASRRETSGHQYF; CDR3nt: TGTGCCAGCAGGAGGGAGACTAGCGGGCACCAGTACTTC
v_gene: TRBV2; d_gene: .; j_gene: TRBJ1-2; abundance: .; CDR3aa: CASSEQPPGVGYGYTF; CDR3nt: TGTGCCAGCAGTGAACAGCCTCCAGGGGTGGGGTATGGCTACACCTTC
v_gene: TRBV7-9; d_gene: TRBD2; j_gene: TRBJ2-1; abundance: .; CDR3aa: CASSPHQGTREFWSYNEQFF; CDR3nt: TGTGCCAGCAGCCCCCATCAGGGGACTAGAGAGTTTTGGTCCTACAATGAGCAGTTCTTC
v_gene: TRBV5-6; d_gene: TRBD2; j_gene: TRBJ2-7; abundance: .; CDR3aa: CASSQGLAGHEQYF; CDR3nt: TGTGCCAGCAGCCAAGGACTAGCGGGTCACGAGCAGTACTTC
v_gene: TRBV27; d_gene: .; j_gene: TRBJ1-1; abundance: few; CDR3aa: CASSGPSDEAFF; CDR3nt: TGTGCCAGCAGTGGCCCTTCCGATGAAGCTTTCTTT
v_gene: TRBV7-9; d_gene: TRBD2; j_gene: TRBJ2-5; abundance: .; CDR3aa: CASSASKREGKETQYF; CDR3nt: TGTGCCAGCAGCGCGTCGAAGCGGGAGGGGAAAGAGACCCAGTACTTC
v_gene: TRBV5-1; d_gene: .; j_gene: TRBJ1-6; abundance: .; CDR3aa: CASSLSGRSPLHF; CDR3nt: TGCGCCAGCAGCTTGTCAGGGCGATCACCCCTCCACTTT
v_gene: TRBV27; d_gene: .; j_gene: TRBJ1-2; abundance: few; CDR3aa: CASSSRAGYGYTF; CDR3nt: TGTGCCAGCAGTTCCAGGGCTGGGTATGGCTACACCTTC
v_gene: TRBV7-9; d_gene: .; j_gene: TRBJ2-1; abundance: few; CDR3aa: CASSLVDPRWPFF; CDR3nt: TGTGCCAGCAGCTTAGTCGACCCCCGGTGGCCGTTCTTC
v_gene: TRBV20-1; d_gene: .; j_gene: TRBJ2-3; abundance: .; CDR3aa: CSAKTGPGTDTQYF; CDR3nt: TGCAGTGCTAAGACAGGTCCGGGGACAGATACGCAGTATTTT
v_gene: TRBV29-1; d_gene: TRBD1; j_gene: TRBJ2-5; abundance: .; CDR3aa: CSVATGSQETQYF; CDR3nt: TGCAGCGTCGCGACAGGGAGCCAAGAGACCCAGTACTTC
v_gene: TRBV11-1; d_gene: .; j_gene: TRBJ1-1; abundance: few; CDR3aa: CASSRSRGGDTEAFF; CDR3nt: TGTGCCAGCAGCCGGTCGAGAGGGGGTGACACTGAAGCTTTCTTT
v_gene: TRBV15; d_gene: TRBD1; j_gene: TRBJ2-7; abundance: .; CDR3aa: CATSRDWDRSNQQYF; CDR3nt: TGTGCCACCAGCAGAGACTGGGACAGGTCAAACCAGCAGTACTTC
v_gene: TRBV7-2; d_gene: TRBD2; j_gene: TRBJ2-1; abundance: .; CDR3aa: CASGGTSHEQFF; CDR3nt: TGTGCCAGCGGCGGGACTAGCCATGAGCAGTTCTTC
v_gene: TRBV12-3/TRBV12-4; d_gene: .; j_gene: TRBJ1-5; abundance: .; CDR3aa: CASGANQRPQHF; CDR3nt: TGTGCCAGTGGGGCAAATCAGCGGCCCCAGCATTTT
v_gene: TRBV20-1; d_gene: TRBD2; j_gene: TRBJ2-7; abundance: once; CDR3aa: CSARLGLAGTYEQYF; CDR3nt: TGCAGTGCTAGACTTGGACTAGCGGGAACCTACGAGCAGTACTTC
v_gene: TRBV27; d_gene: .; j_gene: TRBJ2-7; abundance: few; CDR3aa: CASSFSARDEQYF; CDR3nt: TGTGCCAGCAGTTTCTCTGCAAGGGACGAGCAGTACTTC
v_gene: TRBV19; d_gene: .; j_gene: TRBJ1-5; abundance: .; CDR3aa: CASSWTTGSNQPQHF; CDR3nt: TGTGCCAGTAGTTGGACTACCGGTAGCAATCAGCCCCAGCATTTT
v_gene: TRBV7-9; d_gene: .; j_gene: TRBJ2-7; abundance: .; CDR3aa: CASSLGTGIKSAEQYF; CDR3nt: TGTGCCAGCAGCTTAGGGACGGGAATAAAGTCTGCCGAGCAGTACTTC